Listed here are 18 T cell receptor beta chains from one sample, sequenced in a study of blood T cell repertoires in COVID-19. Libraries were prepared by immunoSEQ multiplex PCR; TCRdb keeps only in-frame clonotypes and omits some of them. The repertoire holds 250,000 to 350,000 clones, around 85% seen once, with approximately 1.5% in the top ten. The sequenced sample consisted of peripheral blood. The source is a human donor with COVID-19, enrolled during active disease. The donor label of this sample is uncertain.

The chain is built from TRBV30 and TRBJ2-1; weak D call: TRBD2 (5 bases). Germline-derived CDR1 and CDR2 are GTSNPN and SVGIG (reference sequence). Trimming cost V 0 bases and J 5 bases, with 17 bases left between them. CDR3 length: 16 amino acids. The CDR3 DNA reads TGTGCCTGGAGTGTCAAAGCGGTCCTAAAAAACAATGAGCAGTTCTTC. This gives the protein CAWSVKAVLKNNEQFF. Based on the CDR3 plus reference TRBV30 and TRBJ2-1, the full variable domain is SQTIHQWPATLVQPVGSPLSLECTVEGTSNPNLYWYRQAAGRGLQLLFYSVGIGQISSEVPQNLSASRPQDRQFILSSKKLLLSDSGFYLCAWSVKAVLKNNEQFFGPGTRLTVL.

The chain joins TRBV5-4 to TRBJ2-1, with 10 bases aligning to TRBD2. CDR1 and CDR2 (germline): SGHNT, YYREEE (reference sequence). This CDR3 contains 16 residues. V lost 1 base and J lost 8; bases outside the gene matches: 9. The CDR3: CASSLSASGSSDEQFF. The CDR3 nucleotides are TGTGCCAGCAGCTTGAGTGCTAGCGGGAGTAGCGATGAGCAGTTCTTC. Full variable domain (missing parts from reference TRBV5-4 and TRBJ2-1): ETGVTQSPTHLIKTRGQQVTLRCSSQSGHNTVSWYQQALGQGPQFIFQYYREEENGRGNFPPRFSGLQFPNYSSELNVNALELDDSALYLCASSLSASGSSDEQFFGPGTRLTVL.

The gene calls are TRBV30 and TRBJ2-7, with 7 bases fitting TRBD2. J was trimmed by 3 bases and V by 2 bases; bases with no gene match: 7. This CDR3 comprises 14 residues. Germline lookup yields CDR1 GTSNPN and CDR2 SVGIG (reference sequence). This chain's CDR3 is CAWSHLADFYEQYF. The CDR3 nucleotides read TGTGCCTGGAGTCACCTAGCGGACTTCTACGAGCAGTACTTC. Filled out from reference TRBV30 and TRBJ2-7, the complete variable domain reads SQTIHQWPATLVQPVGSPLSLECTVEGTSNPNLYWYRQAAGRGLQLLFYSVGIGQISSEVPQNLSASRPQDRQFILSSKKLLLSDSGFYLCAWSHLADFYEQYFGPGTRLTVT.

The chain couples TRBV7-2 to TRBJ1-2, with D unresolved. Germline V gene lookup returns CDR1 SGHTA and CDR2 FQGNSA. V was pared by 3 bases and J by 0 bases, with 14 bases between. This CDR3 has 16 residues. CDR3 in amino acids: CASSFNPDITNYGYTF. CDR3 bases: TGTGCCAGCAGCTTTAATCCCGACATAACTAACTATGGCTACACCTTC.

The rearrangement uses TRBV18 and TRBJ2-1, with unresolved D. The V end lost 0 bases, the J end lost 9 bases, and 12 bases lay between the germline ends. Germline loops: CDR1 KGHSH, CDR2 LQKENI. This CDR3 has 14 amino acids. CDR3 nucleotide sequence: TGTGCCAGCTCACCACCGGTAACGGGTGCTGAGCAGTTCTTC. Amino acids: CASSPPVTGAEQFF.

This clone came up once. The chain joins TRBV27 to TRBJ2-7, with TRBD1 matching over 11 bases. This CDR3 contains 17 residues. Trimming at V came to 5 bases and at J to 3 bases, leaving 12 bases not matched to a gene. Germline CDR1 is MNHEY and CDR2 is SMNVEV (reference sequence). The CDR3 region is CASSTIGTGGRVYEQYF. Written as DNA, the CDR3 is TGTGCCAGCAGTACAATCGGGACAGGGGGGAGGGTCTACGAGCAGTACTTC.

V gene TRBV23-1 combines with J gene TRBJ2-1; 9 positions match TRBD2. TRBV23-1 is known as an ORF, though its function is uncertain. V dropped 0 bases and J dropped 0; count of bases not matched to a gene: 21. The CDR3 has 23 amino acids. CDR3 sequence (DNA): TGCGCCAGCAGTCAATCGCGGTGGCCCTCAGCGGGGGGTTACTTTAGCTCCTACAATGAGCAGTTCTTC. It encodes CASSQSRWPSAGGYFSSYNEQFF.

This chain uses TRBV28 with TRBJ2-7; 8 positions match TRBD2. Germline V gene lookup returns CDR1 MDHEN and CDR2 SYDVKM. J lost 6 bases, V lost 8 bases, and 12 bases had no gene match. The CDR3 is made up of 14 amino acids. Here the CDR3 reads CASRPAGGRGEQYF. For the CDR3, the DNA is TGTGCCAGCCGTCCGGCGGGAGGAAGGGGCGAGCAGTACTTC. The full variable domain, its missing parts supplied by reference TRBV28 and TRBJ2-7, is DVKVTQSSRYLVKRTGEKVFLECVQDMDHENMFWYRQDPGLGLRLIYFSYDVKMKEKGDIPEGYSVSREKKERFSLILESASTNQTSMYLCASRPAGGRGEQYFGPGTRLTVT.

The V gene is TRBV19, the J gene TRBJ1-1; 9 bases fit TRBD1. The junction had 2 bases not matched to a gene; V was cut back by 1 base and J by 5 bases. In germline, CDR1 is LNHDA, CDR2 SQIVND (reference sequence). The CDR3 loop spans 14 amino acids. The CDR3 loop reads CASSIAGQGTEAFF. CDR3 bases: TGTGCCAGTAGTATAGCCGGACAGGGGACTGAAGCTTTCTTT.

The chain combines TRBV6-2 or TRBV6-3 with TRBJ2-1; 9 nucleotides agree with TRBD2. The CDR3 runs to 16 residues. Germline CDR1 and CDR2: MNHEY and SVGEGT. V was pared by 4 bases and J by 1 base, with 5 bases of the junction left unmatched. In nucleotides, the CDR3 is TGTGCCAGCAGTTCAACGCGGGAGGGATCCTACAATGAGCAGTTCTTC. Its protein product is CASSSTREGSYNEQFF.

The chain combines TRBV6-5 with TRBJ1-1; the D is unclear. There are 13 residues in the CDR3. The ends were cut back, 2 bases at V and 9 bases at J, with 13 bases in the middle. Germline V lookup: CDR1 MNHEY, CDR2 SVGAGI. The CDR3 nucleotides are TGTGCCAGCAGTTACAGTCTGGACGGGAAAGCTTTCTTT. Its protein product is CASSYSLDGKAFF.

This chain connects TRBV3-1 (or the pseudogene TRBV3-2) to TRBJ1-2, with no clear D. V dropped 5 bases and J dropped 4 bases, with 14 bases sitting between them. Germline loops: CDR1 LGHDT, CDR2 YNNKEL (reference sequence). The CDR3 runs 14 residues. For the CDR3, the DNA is TGTGCCAGCAGCGCCGCGGTTCTCCCCTATGGCTACACCTTC. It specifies CASSAAVLPYGYTF.

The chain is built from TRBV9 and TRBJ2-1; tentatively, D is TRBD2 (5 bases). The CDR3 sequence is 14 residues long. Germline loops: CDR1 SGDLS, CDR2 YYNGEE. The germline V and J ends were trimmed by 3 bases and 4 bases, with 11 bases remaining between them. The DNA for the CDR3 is TGTGCCAGCAGCGGCGGGCCGTTATACAATGAGCAGTTCTTC. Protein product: CASSGGPLYNEQFF.

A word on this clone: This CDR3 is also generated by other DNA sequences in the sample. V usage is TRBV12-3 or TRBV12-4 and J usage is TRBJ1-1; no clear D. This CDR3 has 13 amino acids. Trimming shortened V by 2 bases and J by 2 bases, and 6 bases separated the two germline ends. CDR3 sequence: CASSLYLNTEAFF. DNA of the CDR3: TGTGCCAGCAGTTTATACCTAAACACTGAAGCTTTCTTT.

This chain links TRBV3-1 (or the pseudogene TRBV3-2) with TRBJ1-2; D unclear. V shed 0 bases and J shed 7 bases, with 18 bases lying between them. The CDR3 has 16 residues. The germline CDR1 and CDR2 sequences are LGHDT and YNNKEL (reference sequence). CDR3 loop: CASSQDLVEVGRGYTF. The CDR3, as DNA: TGTGCCAGCAGCCAAGATCTCGTGGAGGTAGGGCGTGGCTACACCTTC.

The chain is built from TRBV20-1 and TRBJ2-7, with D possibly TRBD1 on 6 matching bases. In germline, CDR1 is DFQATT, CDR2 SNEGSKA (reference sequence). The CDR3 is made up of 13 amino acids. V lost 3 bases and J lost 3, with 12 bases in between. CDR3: CSASSGASYEQYF. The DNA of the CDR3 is TGCAGTGCTAGTTCAGGGGCCAGCTACGAGCAGTACTTC.

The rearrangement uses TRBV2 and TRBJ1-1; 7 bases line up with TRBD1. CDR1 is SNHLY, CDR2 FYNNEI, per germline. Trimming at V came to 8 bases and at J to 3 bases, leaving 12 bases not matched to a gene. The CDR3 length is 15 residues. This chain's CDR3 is CASQGEPLPDTEAFF. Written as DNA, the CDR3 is TGTGCCAGCCAGGGGGAACCCTTACCGGACACTGAAGCTTTCTTT.

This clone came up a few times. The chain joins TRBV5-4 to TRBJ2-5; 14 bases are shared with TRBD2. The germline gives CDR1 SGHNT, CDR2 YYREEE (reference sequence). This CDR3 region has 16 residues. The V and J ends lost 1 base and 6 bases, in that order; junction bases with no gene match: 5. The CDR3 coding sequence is TGTGCCAGCAGCTTGACGGGGACTAGCGGGAGTCAGACCCAGTACTTC. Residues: CASSLTGTSGSQTQYF.